This T cell receptor beta chain was sequenced in a study of human T cells and chemical hapten exposure. Study-level findings and limits: Relative to control repertoires, expanded TCRs gave rise to significantly more large CDR3 similarity clusters. PT1 expanded TCR counts correlated positively with patch test score.

A few counts support this clonotype. The target antigen is unknown. The time point was: patch test 2, 6 weeks after DPC sensitization. Sample treatment: therapeutic diphenylcyclopropenone sensitization with weekly scalp DPC. CDR1 MDHEN and CDR2 SYDVKM come from the germline V gene. The CDR3 contains 16 residues. The V segment lost 5 bases and the J segment 9 bases; nucleotides outside the gene matches: 13. Authors' methods: Ranging from roughly 23,224 to 690,600, TCR counts per sample had a median value of approximately 97,000. TCRdb itself ran the RACE reads through MiXCR, one entry per CDR3 protein. The V and J calls were determined by TCRdb, not by the authors. There are fewer than 100,000 distinct CDR3 sequences in the sample; 9.3% occur only once, and 2% to 2.5% lies in the top ten.

The chain uses TRBV28 and TRBJ2-1; 10 nucleotides line up with TRBD2. The sample consisted of whole blood, taken in connection with sensitization to the hapten diphenylcyclopropenone (DPC). This clonotype originated in a woman between 35 and 50 years old with alopecia areata. Some clones in this sample may be carry-over from other donors' samples. The CDR3 region has the DNA TGTGCCAGCAGTGAGAATAGCGGGAGGAGAAAGGGTGAGCAGTTCTTC. Amino acid sequence: CASSENSGRRKGEQFF.